One T cell receptor (beta chain) is described in this entry. Deletions cut 8 bases from V and 0 bases from J, with 12 bases between. Germline-derived CDR1 and CDR2 are SNHLY and FYNNEI. There are 14 residues in the CDR3. The sample comes from a study of blood T cell repertoires in COVID-19. Profiled with immunoSEQ multiplex PCR; TCRdb holds only in-frame clones, not every one. The top ten clones hold 0.85% to 1.3% of a sample with 350,000 or so clones, roughly 90% of them seen once. The participants were between roughly 18 and 100 years old and came from 24 US areas. The study recruited exposed participants who had met a COVID-19 case within 2 weeks before entry.

The rearrangement uses TRBV2 and TRBJ2-3; no clear D gene. The sample taken for sequencing was PBMCs or T cells enriched from blood (not recorded which). This receptor was taken from a woman aged 25 to 39 who had been exposed to COVID-19. CDR3 loop: CASRRASSTDTQYF. The CDR3 DNA reads as TGTGCCAGCCGAAGAGCTTCTAGCACAGATACGCAGTATTTT.